A selection of T cell receptor beta chains follows, all from one sample in a study of identical twins. TCRdb ran MiXCR on the 5' RACE reads and lists one entry per CDR3 protein. The table records 400,000 or so distinct CDR3 sequences, roughly 9% of them present only once. Material: naive T cells sorted from blood. The receptor source for this set is a woman aged 45-60 years in good health. Both conserved end residues are part of each CDR3. The order of the fields is CDR3 length, J gene, V gene, CDR3 protein.

>14|TRBJ2-3|TRBV12-3/TRBV12-4
CASSPDLLTDTQYF
>18|TRBJ2-3|TRBV10-3
CAISDLGLAGGGGDTQYF
>13|TRBJ1-1|TRBV20-1
CSARTGVDTEAFF
>16|TRBJ2-3|TRBV5-1
CASILGLDRERDTQYF
>11|TRBJ2-5|TRBV5-1
CASSTLKTQYF
>14|TRBJ2-1|TRBV20-1
CSAHGRDGYNEQFF
>11|TRBJ2-1|TRBV20-1
CSAPLGDGEFF
>13|TRBJ1-2|TRBV27
CASSRQPNYGYTF
>15|TRBJ2-1|TRBV27
CASSTLDRGEGEQFF
>15|TRBJ2-2|TRBV12-3/TRBV12-4
CASTGQAWGTGELFF
>16|TRBJ2-5|TRBV19
CASSSSGRLPGETQYF
>14|TRBJ2-7|TRBV5-1
CASSLVVRDGEQYF
>13|TRBJ2-5|TRBV6-1
CASSERQAGTQYF
>14|TRBJ2-1|TRBV20-1
CSAPPRGSRNEQFF
>17|TRBJ2-1|TRBV11-3
CASSGREGLRTYNEQFF
>14|TRBJ1-1|TRBV29-1
CSVLGGMSGTEAFF
>13|TRBJ2-1|TRBV27
CASSLLVDGEQFF
>16|TRBJ1-5|TRBV15
CATSRDRRDSNQPQHF
>11|TRBJ1-1|TRBV7-9
CASSLSPEAFF
>17|TRBJ1-5|TRBV28
CASSSTPQGLSNQPQHF
>15|TRBJ2-5|TRBV7-2
CASSLGLGAGETQYF
>15|TRBJ2-3|TRBV24-1
CATSDLGRSADTQYF
>15|TRBJ1-2|TRBV9
CASSAQGLALQGYTF
>18|TRBJ2-1|TRBV20-1
CSARDLSGRRVSYNEQFF
>17|TRBJ2-3|TRBV28
CASSLRRQGNRPDTQYF
>14|TRBJ2-7|TRBV19
CASSKAGLPPEQYF
>14|TRBJ1-1|TRBV29-1
CSGRQGGANTEAFF
>16|TRBJ1-1|TRBV29-1
CSVVGTGTERNTEAFF
>14|TRBJ2-1|TRBV11-2
CASSWGAGEGEQFF
>15|TRBJ1-2|TRBV28
CASSSSRGTYYGYTF
>15|TRBJ2-1|TRBV30
CACKRERGSYNEQFF
>16|TRBJ1-2|TRBV2
CASSENAGSFNYGYTF
>17|TRBJ2-2|TRBV6-2/TRBV6-3
CASMLLKRNRNTGELFF
>10|TRBJ2-2|TRBV30
CAWNSGELFF
>16|TRBJ2-7|TRBV5-1
CASSYGGQGGTYEQYF
>16|TRBJ1-2|TRBV4-1
CASMAIMRTGNGGYTF
>12|TRBJ1-3|TRBV20-1
CSARDPGYTIYF
>14|TRBJ1-1|TRBV4-2
CASSQGDGAVEAFF
>14|TRBJ2-2|TRBV4-1
CASSRGSLAGELFF
>17|TRBJ1-2|TRBV9
CASSVDPPGLVKDGYTF
>19|TRBJ1-4|TRBV27
CASSSGGGGTLATNEKLFF
>13|TRBJ1-1|TRBV12-3/TRBV12-4
CASSYLSDTEAFF
>15|TRBJ2-2|TRBV7-9
CASSWGSVGTGELFF
>15|TRBJ2-5|TRBV19
CASSISGRIQETQYF
>16|TRBJ2-3|TRBV11-3
CASRWSSGWNTDTQYF
>16|TRBJ1-3|TRBV7-8
CASSPWEPHSGNTIYF
>14|TRBJ2-7|TRBV20-1
CSVIADRGDYEQYF
>14|TRBJ1-2|TRBV24-1
CATSDFGTGKGYTF
>15|TRBJ1-4|TRBV5-1
CASSLMSGANEKLFF
>13|TRBJ2-3|TRBV6-5
CASSNTGTDTQYF
>18|TRBJ2-4|TRBV10-3
CAISELSRAAGTGNIQYF
>15|TRBJ2-1|TRBV9
CASSVSLAGGNEQFF
>16|TRBJ2-5|TRBV6-5
CASSYTSGRSGETQYF
>14|TRBJ2-1|TRBV20-1
CSARGTSGSNEQFF